This entry lists 5 T cell receptor beta chains sequenced from one sample in a study of regulatory T cells in long-lasting Graves disease. Time point meaning: newly diagnosed GD, antithyroid drugs for less than 3 months. Scientists built the TCR library using RNA that was extracted from PBMCs. Arm-PCR of CDR3 regions and iRepertoire HTBI primers were used to build TCR beta libraries. TCRdb processed the multiplex PCR reads anew with MiXCR; each CDR3 protein has one entry. The sample contains about 200,000 distinct CDR3 sequences, around 17% of which appear only once. The sequencing here drew on peripheral blood mononuclear cells (PBMCs), taken at new diagnosis, from a patient treated with antithyroid drugs. Every receptor here comes from a female donor with Graves disease.

This clonotype was counted ten times or more. The J gene is TRBJ1-1, the V gene TRBV2; D gene ambiguous. The CDR3 extends over 12 amino acids. Trimming shortened V by 6 bases and J by 4 bases, and 9 bases separated the two germline ends. Germline V gene lookup returns CDR1 SNHLY and CDR2 FYNNEI. The CDR3 DNA is TGTGCCAGCAGGCGGGTGGGCACTGAAGCTTTCTTT. Its protein is CASRRVGTEAFF.

A remark on this clonotype: A far larger clone is only one base removed, so a read error is likely. The chain joins TRBV2 to TRBJ2-1; D tentatively fits TRBD1 or TRBD2 (5 bases each). The J call may be in error: the DNA end matches TRBJ2-5 better. This CDR3 region has 14 residues. Looked up from germline, CDR1 is SNHLY and CDR2 is FYNNEI. The CDR3 coding sequence is TGTGCCAGCAGAAAGGGACGGGGACAAGAGACCCAGTACTTC. It is translated as CASRKGRGQETQYF.

The chain links TRBV19 to TRBJ2-1; D unclear. The V end was cut by 1 base, the J end by 10 bases, with 8 bases between. The CDR3 is 12 amino acids. CDR1 and CDR2 (germline): LNHDA, SQIVND (reference sequence). The CDR3 protein is CASSIAAGEQFF. The CDR3 DNA is TGTGCCAGTAGTATAGCCGCCGGCGAGCAGTTCTTC. Full variable domain (missing parts from reference TRBV19 and TRBJ2-1): DGGITQSPKYLFRKEGQNVTLSCEQNLNHDAMYWYRQDPGQGLRLIYYSQIVNDFQKGDIAEGYSVSREKKESFPLTVTSAQKNPTAFYLCASSIAAGEQFFGPGTRLTVL.

Ten or more counts support this clonotype. The chain couples TRBV19 to TRBJ1-5; possibly TRBD1 for D (5 bases). Germline V gene data show CDR1 as LNHDA and CDR2 as SQIVND (reference sequence). Trimming took 2 bases from V and 5 from J, leaving 16 bases between them. The CDR3 has 16 amino acids. CDR3 bases: TGTGCCAGTAGTATACAAGCCAGGGCGGGGGATCAGCCCCAGCATTTT. Its protein is CASSIQARAGDQPQHF.

The sample holds many counts of this clonotype. The chain links TRBV7-2 to TRBJ1-5; D gene ambiguous. CDR1 SGHTA and CDR2 FQGNSA come from the germline V gene. The CDR3 has 17 residues. V gave up 1 base and J gave up 6 bases, with 19 bases separating them. This CDR3 is CASSLGALSSSGQPQHF. The CDR3 region has the DNA TGTGCCAGCAGCTTAGGTGCCCTCTCAAGTTCAGGTCAGCCCCAGCATTTT.